A single sample is the source of the 27 T cell receptor beta chains below, sequenced in a study of shared clonotypes between healthy human individuals. Profiled with immunoSEQ multiplex PCR; TCRdb holds only in-frame clones, not every one. This table holds more than 850,000 clones, approximately 80% found once. The sequenced sample was memory CD4+ T cells from PBMCs. The subset here: CD45RA-negative fraction. The source of these receptors is a man aged 18 to 29 in good health. Some clones in this sample may be carry-over from other donors' samples.

With respect to this clone: The sample contains more than one DNA sequence encoding this CDR3. The CDR3 bases are TGTGCCAGCTCACCAGCCCGGTCCTACGAGCAGTACTTC. As protein: CASSPARSYEQYF. The genes are TRBV18 and TRBJ2-7; no clear D gene. CDR3 length equals 13 residues. Trimming cost V 2 bases and J 1 base, with 6 bases left between them. The germline V gene has CDR1 KGHSH and CDR2 LQKENI. Drawing the rest from reference TRBV18 and TRBJ2-7, the complete variable domain is NAGVMQNPRHLVRRRGQEARLRCSPMKGHSHVYWYRQLPEEGLKFMVYLQKENIIDESGMPKERFSAEFPKEGPSILRIQQVVRGDSAAYFCASSPARSYEQYFGPGTRLTVT.

The chain recombines TRBV30 with TRBJ2-7; 7 bases are shared with TRBD2. V dropped 2 bases and J dropped 2; count of bases not matched to a gene: 3. The CDR3 has 13 amino acids. Per the germline V gene, CDR1 is GTSNPN and CDR2 is SVGIG (reference sequence). CDR3 DNA: TGTGCCTGGAGTTGGCTAGCGGCCTACGAGCAGTACTTC. It is translated as CAWSWLAAYEQYF.

CDR3 protein: CASSPGEETQYF. CDR3 bases: TGTGCCAGCAGCCCCGGCGAGGAGACCCAGTACTTC. The rearrangement links TRBV4-2 to TRBJ2-5; D is ambiguous. Germline V CDR1 and CDR2: LGHNA, YNFKEQ. V lost 4 bases to trimming and J lost 5 bases, with 8 bases between them. The CDR3 has 12 residues.

The chain uses TRBV5-6 and TRBJ2-1; possibly TRBD1 or TRBD2 for D (6 bases each). CDR1 and CDR2 (germline): SGHDT, YYEEEE. Trimming took off 5 bases at V and 9 bases at J, with 15 bases between the two ends. The CDR3 extends over 13 amino acids. Here the CDR3 DNA reads TGTGCCAGCAGGTTGTGGGGGGCCGGTGAGCAGTTCTTC. Translating it yields CASRLWGAGEQFF.

The V and J genes are TRBV28 and TRBJ2-7; D might be TRBD1 (5 bases). This CDR3 contains 12 residues. The germline V and J ends were trimmed by 5 bases and 4 bases, with 9 bases remaining between them. Per the germline V gene, CDR1 is MDHEN and CDR2 is SYDVKM. The CDR3, as DNA: TGTGCCAGCAGTCCTGACAGTTACGAGCAGTACTTC. Translated, it gives CASSPDSYEQYF.

In the case of this clone: In the same sample, other DNA sequences code for this CDR3. This chain joins TRBV6-5 and TRBJ2-4; no clear D. The CDR3 has 15 amino acids. Germline V lookup: CDR1 MNHEY, CDR2 SVGAGI. V shed 0 bases and J shed 0 bases, with 6 bases lying between them. The DNA for the CDR3 is TGTGCCAGCAGTTACTCGGTTTTAGCCAAAAACATTCAGTACTTC. This encodes CASSYSVLAKNIQYF.

The chain has TRBV29-1 and TRBJ2-7, with D possibly called TRBD1 or TRBD2 (5 bases each). Germline CDR1 reads SQVTM; CDR2 reads ANQGSEA. The CDR3 loop spans 11 amino acids. Trimming took 6 bases from V and 5 from J, leaving 11 bases between them. The CDR3 region has the DNA TGCAGCGTGGCAGGGAGAGACGAGCAGTACTTC. It yields the protein CSVAGRDEQYF.

V is TRBV9 and J is TRBJ2-3; 9 bases fit TRBD2. CDR1 and CDR2 from the germline V gene are SGDLS and YYNGEE. CDR3 length: 19 amino acids. Trimming took 4 bases from V and 0 from J; bases not matched to a gene: 15. CDR3 sequence (DNA): TGTGCCAGCAGCCTATCCCCCGTAGGGACTAGCAGAAGCACAGATACGCAGTATTTT. Its protein is CASSLSPVGTSRSTDTQYF. The full variable domain, rest sourced from reference TRBV9 and TRBJ2-3, is DSGVTQTPKHLITATGQRVTLRCSPRSGDLSVYWYQQSLDQGLQFLIQYYNGEERAKGNILERFSAQQFPDLHSELNLSSLELGDSALYFCASSLSPVGTSRSTDTQYFGPGTRLTVL.

This clone was seen just once. Other DNA sequences in this sample translate to the same CDR3. The gene calls are TRBV28 and TRBJ2-7; D not certain. Germline CDR1 and CDR2: MDHEN and SYDVKM. This CDR3 comprises 12 residues. With 4 bases removed from V and 3 bases from J, the gap between germline ends came to 7 bases. The CDR3: CASSSDRYEQYF. DNA of the CDR3: TGTGCCAGCAGTTCCGATCGCTACGAGCAGTACTTC.

The chain recombines TRBV5-5 with TRBJ2-7, with TRBD2 matching over 7 bases. The CDR3 extends over 15 amino acids. Germline assignment: CDR1 SGHKS and CDR2 YYEKEE (reference sequence). V lost 3 bases and J lost 0; bases outside the gene matches: 6. CDR3 sequence (DNA): TGTGCCAGCAGCTCCTCGCGGGGGAGCTCCTACGAGCAGTACTTC. Encoded protein: CASSSSRGSSYEQYF.

This chain's CDR3 is CASSSRREEETQYF. CDR3 sequence (DNA): TGTGCCAGCAGCTCGCGTCGGGAGGAAGAGACCCAGTACTTC. The rearrangement joins TRBV5-4 to TRBJ2-5, with TRBD2 identical over 7 bases. Trimming cost V 3 bases and J 3 bases; bases outside gene matches: 5. Germline CDR1 is SGHNT and CDR2 is YYREEE (reference sequence). The CDR3 is 14 residues long.

Comment on this clone: A much larger clone lies one base from this, so it may be a read error. The rearrangement uses TRBV29-1 and TRBJ2-1; 9 bases match TRBD2. Losses at the gene ends were 6 bases for V and 8 bases for J; bases not matched to a gene: 11. CDR3 length: 14 residues. Looked up from germline, CDR1 is SQVTM and CDR2 is ANQGSEA. The CDR3 coding sequence is TGCAGCGTCGTTGGGACTAGCTTTGCCGATGAGCAGTTCTTC. Residues: CSVVGTSFADEQFF.

V usage is TRBV11-2 and J usage is TRBJ1-1; 7 bases are a match to TRBD1. The CDR3 spans 17 residues. Trimming took 2 bases from V and 0 from J; bases not matched to a gene: 9. The germline V gene encodes CDR1 SGHAT and CDR2 FQNNGV. CDR3 sequence: CASSLQGVLGMNTEAFF. The CDR3 nucleotides are TGTGCCAGCAGCTTACAGGGGGTCTTAGGGATGAACACTGAAGCTTTCTTT.

This CDR3 reads CASTVSNTGELFF. In DNA form, the CDR3 reads TGTGCCAGCACGGTGTCCAACACCGGGGAGCTGTTTTTT. The chain is built from TRBV9 and TRBJ2-2; D not resolved. With 6 bases removed from V and 2 bases from J, the gap between germline ends came to 8 bases. CDR3 length equals 13 residues. From germline, CDR1 is SGDLS and CDR2 YYNGEE.

DNA of the CDR3: TGTGCCAGCAGTGAGGGGGCGCTTAGCGAGCAGTACTTC. Translation gives CASSEGALSEQYF. This chain joins TRBV6-1 and TRBJ2-7, with a weak D call TRBD1 (6 bases). Per the germline V gene, CDR1 is MNHNS and CDR2 is SASEGT. This CDR3 region has 13 residues. The V gene lost 3 bases and the J gene lost 6 bases, with 12 bases spanning the gap.

This clone appeared a few times. The CDR3 nucleotides read TGTGCCAGCAGACCAGGACTAGCGGGAGGGAACACCGGGGAGCTGTTTTTT. Protein: CASRPGLAGGNTGELFF. J is TRBJ2-2 and V is TRBV2, with 14 nucleotides matching TRBD2. Unmatched junction bases numbered 4, after V lost 6 bases and J lost 1 base. The germline CDR1 and CDR2 sequences are SNHLY and FYNNEI. This CDR3 spans 17 amino acids.

The J gene is TRBJ1-2, the V gene TRBV5-1, with a possible D match to TRBD1 (5 bases). The germline V gene has CDR1 SGHRS and CDR2 YFSETQ. V was clipped by 4 bases and J by 7 bases, with 14 bases between them. The length of the CDR3 is 13 residues. The DNA for the CDR3 is TGCGCCAGCAGCCACCGGGACGGAGGTGGCTACACCTTC. As protein: CASSHRDGGGYTF.

The gene calls are TRBV7-6 and TRBJ1-1; D is undetermined. V gave up 1 base and J gave up 0 bases, with 12 bases separating them. The CDR3 is 16 amino acids. Germline assignment: CDR1 SGHVS and CDR2 FNYEAQ. The CDR3, as DNA: TGTGCCAGCAGCTTAGGTCCCCTATCTATGAACACTGAAGCTTTCTTT. Translation gives CASSLGPLSMNTEAFF.

The V call is TRBV5-5, the J call TRBJ1-4; D is possibly TRBD1 (5 bases). The CDR3 is 13 residues long. V lost 2 bases, J lost 7 bases, and 9 bases lay in between. In germline, CDR1 is SGHKS, CDR2 YYEKEE (reference sequence). DNA for the CDR3: TGTGCCAGCAGCTTTCAGGGCGCTGAAAAACTGTTTTTT. The encoded protein is CASSFQGAEKLFF.

The chain joins TRBV5-6 to TRBJ1-5; tentatively, D is TRBD1 (5 bases). CDR3 length: 14 residues. Germline V gives CDR1 SGHDT, CDR2 YYEEEE. The V end was cut by 1 base, the J end by 7 bases, with 12 bases between. The CDR3 loop reads CASSLTGGEQPQHF. The CDR3 DNA sequence: TGTGCCAGCAGCTTGACGGGGGGAGAACAGCCCCAGCATTTT.

This clone was detected once. V gene TRBV7-2 combines with J gene TRBJ1-2; D gene unclear. The CDR3 has 12 amino acids. Germline assignment: CDR1 SGHTA and CDR2 FQGNSA. V dropped 3 bases and J dropped 5 bases, with 7 bases sitting between them. CDR3 nucleotides: TGTGCCAGCAGCTTCGGCCTGTATGGCTACACCTTC. This translates into CASSFGLYGYTF.

The J gene is TRBJ2-6, the V gene TRBV7-9; TRBD2 matches 13 bases. This CDR3 comprises 18 residues. Per germline, CDR1 SEHNR and CDR2 FQNEAQ (reference sequence). V shed 5 bases, J shed 4 bases, and the junction held 8 bases outside the gene matches. CDR3 DNA sequence: TGTGCCAGCAGCAGAACTAGCGGGAGGGGTCCCGGGGCCAACGTCCTGACTTTC. It yields the protein CASSRTSGRGPGANVLTF.

On this clone itself: Other DNA sequences in the same sample also yield this CDR3. The rearrangement links TRBV5-1 to TRBJ2-6; TRBD1 or TRBD2 may be the D gene (5 bases each). Trimming pared 0 bases from V and 0 bases from J, leaving 7 bases between. The CDR3 has 16 amino acids. Looked up from germline, CDR1 is SGHRS and CDR2 is YFSETQ. The CDR3 bases are TGCGCCAGCAGCTTGGACGGGGCCTCTGGGGCCAACGTCCTGACTTTC. This encodes CASSLDGASGANVLTF.

This clone was seen more than once but under ten times. This chain uses TRBV5-4 with TRBJ2-1; the match to TRBD2 covers 7 bases. Germline V lookup: CDR1 SGHNT, CDR2 YYREEE (reference sequence). V shed 4 bases and J 7 bases; nucleotides not matched to a gene: 14. This CDR3 region has 16 residues. This CDR3 is CASSPGGEGGRNEQFF. CDR3 nucleotide sequence: TGTGCCAGCAGCCCGGGGGGAGAGGGCGGTAGAAATGAGCAGTTCTTC.

The chain links TRBV7-9 to TRBJ2-2, with a weak D call TRBD2 (5 bases). V was clipped by 7 bases and J by 0 bases, with 9 bases between them. The CDR3 covers 14 residues. Germline V gives CDR1 SEHNR, CDR2 FQNEAQ (reference sequence). CDR3 bases: TGTGCCAGCACCCCCGGGGCGAACACCGGGGAGCTGTTTTTT. It translates to CASTPGANTGELFF.

In its sample, this clone was seen a few times. The rearrangement links TRBV5-1 to TRBJ1-2; 7 nucleotides match TRBD1. The V gene's germline CDR1 is SGHRS and CDR2 YFSETQ. There are 14 residues in the CDR3. V dropped 4 bases and J dropped 6; count of bases not matched to a gene: 9. CDR3 in DNA: TGCGCCAGCAGCGTTGCCCAGGGGGTGGATGGCTACACCTTC. This gives the protein CASSVAQGVDGYTF.

There are a few counts of this clone. This rearrangement joins TRBV4-1 to TRBJ2-5; D gene unclear. The CDR3 runs 13 residues. The ends were cut back, 0 bases at V and 8 bases at J, with 10 bases in the middle. Germline V gives CDR1 MGHRA, CDR2 YSYEKL. CDR3 DNA: TGCGCCAGCAGCCAAGAGGCTTGGGATACCCAGTACTTC. It codes for CASSQEAWDTQYF.